This record concerns one TCR beta chain sequence. Its matching antigen is unknown. This CDR3 contains 14 residues. CDR1 and CDR2 (germline): DFQATT, SNEGSKA (reference sequence). This specimen belongs to a study of monozygotic twins with inflammatory bowel disease. Study results and caveats: Among T cells, the various subtypes were not distinguishable.

TCRdb re-called the 5' RACE reads; one entry per CDR3 protein, DNA not given. The clone table shows roughly 330,000 distinct CDR3 sequences, with the ten largest holding around 2%. The specimen sequenced was blood. J is TRBJ2-1 and V is TRBV20-1. This receptor was taken from a human donor with ulcerative colitis or Crohn's disease, or a healthy co-twin of an affected twin (not recorded which). The CDR3 protein is CSARRSNSYNEQFF.